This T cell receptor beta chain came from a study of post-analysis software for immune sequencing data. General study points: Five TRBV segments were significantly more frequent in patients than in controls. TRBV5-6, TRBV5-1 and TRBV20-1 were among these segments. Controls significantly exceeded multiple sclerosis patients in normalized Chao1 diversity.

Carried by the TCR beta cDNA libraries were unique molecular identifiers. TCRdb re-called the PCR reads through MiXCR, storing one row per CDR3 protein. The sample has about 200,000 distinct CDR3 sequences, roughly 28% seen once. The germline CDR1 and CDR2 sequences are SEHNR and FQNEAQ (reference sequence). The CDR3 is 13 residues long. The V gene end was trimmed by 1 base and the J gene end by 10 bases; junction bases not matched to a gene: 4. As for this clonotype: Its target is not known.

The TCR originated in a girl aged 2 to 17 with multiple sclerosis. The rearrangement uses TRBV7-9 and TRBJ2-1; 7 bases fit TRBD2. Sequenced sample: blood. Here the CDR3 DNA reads TGTGCCAGCAGCTTAGGGGTCGGGGGGGAGCAGTTCTTC. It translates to CASSLGVGGEQFF.